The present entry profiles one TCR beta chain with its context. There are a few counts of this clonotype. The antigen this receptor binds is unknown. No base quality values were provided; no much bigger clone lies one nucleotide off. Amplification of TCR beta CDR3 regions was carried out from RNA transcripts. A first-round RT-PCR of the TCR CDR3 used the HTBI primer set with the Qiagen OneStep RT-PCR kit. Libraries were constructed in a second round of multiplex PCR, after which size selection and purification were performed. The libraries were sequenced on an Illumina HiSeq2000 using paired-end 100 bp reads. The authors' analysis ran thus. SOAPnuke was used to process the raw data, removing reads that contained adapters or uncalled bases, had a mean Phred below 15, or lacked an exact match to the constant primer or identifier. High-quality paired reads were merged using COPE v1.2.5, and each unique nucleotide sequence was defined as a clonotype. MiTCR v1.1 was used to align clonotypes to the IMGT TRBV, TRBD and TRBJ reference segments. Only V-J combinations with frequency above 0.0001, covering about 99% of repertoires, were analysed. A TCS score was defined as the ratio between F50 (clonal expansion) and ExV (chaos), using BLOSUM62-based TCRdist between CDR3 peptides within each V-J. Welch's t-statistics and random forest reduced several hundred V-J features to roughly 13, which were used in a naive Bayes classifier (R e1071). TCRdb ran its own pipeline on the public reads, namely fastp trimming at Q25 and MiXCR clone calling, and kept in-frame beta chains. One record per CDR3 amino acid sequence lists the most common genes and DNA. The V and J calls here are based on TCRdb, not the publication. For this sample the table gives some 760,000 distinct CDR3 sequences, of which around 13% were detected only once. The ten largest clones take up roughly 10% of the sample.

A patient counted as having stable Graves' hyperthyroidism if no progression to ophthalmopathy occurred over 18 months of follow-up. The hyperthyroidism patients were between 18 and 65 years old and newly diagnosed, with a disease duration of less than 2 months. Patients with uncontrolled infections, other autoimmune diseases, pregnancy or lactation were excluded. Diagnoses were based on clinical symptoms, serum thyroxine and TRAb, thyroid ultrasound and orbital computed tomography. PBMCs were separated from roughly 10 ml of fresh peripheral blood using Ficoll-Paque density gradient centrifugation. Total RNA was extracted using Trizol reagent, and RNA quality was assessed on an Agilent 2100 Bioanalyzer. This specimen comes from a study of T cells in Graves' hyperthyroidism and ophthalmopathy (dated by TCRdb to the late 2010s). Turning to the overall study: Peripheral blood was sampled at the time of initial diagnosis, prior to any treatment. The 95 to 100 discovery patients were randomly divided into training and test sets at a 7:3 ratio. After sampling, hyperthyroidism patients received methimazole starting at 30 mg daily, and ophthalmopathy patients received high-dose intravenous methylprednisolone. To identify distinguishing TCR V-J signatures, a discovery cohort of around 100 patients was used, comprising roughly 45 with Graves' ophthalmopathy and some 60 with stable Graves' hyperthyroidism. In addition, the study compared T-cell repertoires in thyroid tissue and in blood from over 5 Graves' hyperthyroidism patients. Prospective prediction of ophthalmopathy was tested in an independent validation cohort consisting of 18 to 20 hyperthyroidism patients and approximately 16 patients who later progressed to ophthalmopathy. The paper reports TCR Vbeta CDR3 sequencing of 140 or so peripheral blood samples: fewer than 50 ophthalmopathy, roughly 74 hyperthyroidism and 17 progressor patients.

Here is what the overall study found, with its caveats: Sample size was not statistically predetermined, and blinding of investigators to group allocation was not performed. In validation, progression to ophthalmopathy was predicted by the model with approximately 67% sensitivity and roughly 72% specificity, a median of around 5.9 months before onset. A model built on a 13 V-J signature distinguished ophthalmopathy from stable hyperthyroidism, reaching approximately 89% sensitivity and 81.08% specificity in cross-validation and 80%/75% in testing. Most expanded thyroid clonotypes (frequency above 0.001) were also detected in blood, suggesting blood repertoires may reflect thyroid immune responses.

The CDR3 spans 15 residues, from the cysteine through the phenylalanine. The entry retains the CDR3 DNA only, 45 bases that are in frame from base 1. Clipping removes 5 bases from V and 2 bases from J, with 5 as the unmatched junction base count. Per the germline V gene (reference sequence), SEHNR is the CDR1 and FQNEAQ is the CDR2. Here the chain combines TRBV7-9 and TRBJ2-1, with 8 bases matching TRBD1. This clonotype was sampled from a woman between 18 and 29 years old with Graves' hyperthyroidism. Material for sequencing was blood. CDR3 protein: CASSPRDRPYNEQFF. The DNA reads TGTGCCAGCAGCCCCCGGGACAGGCCCTACAATGAGCAGTTCTTC.